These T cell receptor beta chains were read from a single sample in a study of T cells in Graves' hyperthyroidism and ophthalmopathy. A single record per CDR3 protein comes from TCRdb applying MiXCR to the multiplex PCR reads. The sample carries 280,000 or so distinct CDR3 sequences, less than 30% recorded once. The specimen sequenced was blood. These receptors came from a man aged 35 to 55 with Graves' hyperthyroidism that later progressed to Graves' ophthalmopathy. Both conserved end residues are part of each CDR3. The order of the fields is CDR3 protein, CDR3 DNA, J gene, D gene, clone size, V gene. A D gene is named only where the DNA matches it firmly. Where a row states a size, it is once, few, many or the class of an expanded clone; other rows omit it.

CDR3 protein: CASTKRVQGDTEAFF; CDR3 DNA: TGTGCCAGCACCAAGAGGGTACAGGGAGACACTGAAGCTTTCTTT; J gene: TRBJ1-1; D gene: .; clone size: .; V gene: TRBV12-3/TRBV12-4
CDR3 protein: CASSLQGEQYF; CDR3 DNA: TGTGCCAGTAGTCTCCAGGGCGAGCAGTACTTC; J gene: TRBJ2-7; D gene: .; clone size: .; V gene: TRBV6-2/TRBV6-3
CDR3 protein: CASSLLGGFSSYEQYF; CDR3 DNA: TGTGCCAGCAGTTTATTGGGGGGCTTCAGCTCCTACGAGCAGTACTTC; J gene: TRBJ2-7; D gene: .; clone size: .; V gene: TRBV27
CDR3 protein: CATSLGRARTSNTGELFF; CDR3 DNA: TGTGCCACCAGTCTGGGAAGGGCGAGGACCTCGAACACCGGGGAGCTGTTTTTT; J gene: TRBJ2-2; D gene: .; clone size: many; V gene: TRBV24-1
CDR3 protein: CSASVTRFGSYEQYF; CDR3 DNA: TGCAGTGCTAGCGTGACTCGGTTTGGCTCCTACGAGCAGTACTTC; J gene: TRBJ2-7; D gene: .; clone size: once; V gene: TRBV20-1
CDR3 protein: CATQEVAQGGGSEAFF; CDR3 DNA: TGTGCCACCCAGGAGGTGGCCCAGGGGGGAGGTTCTGAAGCTTTCTTT; J gene: TRBJ1-1; D gene: TRBD1; clone size: many; V gene: TRBV6-5
CDR3 protein: CATSRSDSTYEQYF; CDR3 DNA: TGTGCCACCAGTCGCTCGGACTCAACCTACGAGCAGTACTTC; J gene: TRBJ2-7; D gene: .; clone size: many; V gene: TRBV24-1
CDR3 protein: CASSSGQGSSGYTF; CDR3 DNA: TGTGCCAGCAGCTCCGGACAGGGGTCGAGCGGCTACACCTTC; J gene: TRBJ1-2; D gene: TRBD1; clone size: many; V gene: TRBV28
CDR3 protein: CASSTQTGNYGYTF; CDR3 DNA: TGTGCCAGCAGCACCCAAACAGGGAACTATGGCTACACCTTC; J gene: TRBJ1-2; D gene: .; clone size: once; V gene: TRBV7-2
CDR3 protein: CASSLRWTDLWNEQYF; CDR3 DNA: TGTGCCAGCAGCTTACGCTGGACAGACCTTTGGAACGAGCAGTACTTC; J gene: TRBJ2-7; D gene: .; clone size: few; V gene: TRBV7-2
CDR3 protein: CASSIDPGGTGLGPQHF; CDR3 DNA: TGTGCCAGTAGTATAGATCCGGGGGGGACCGGCCTTGGGCCCCAGCATTTT; J gene: TRBJ1-5; D gene: .; clone size: .; V gene: TRBV19
CDR3 protein: CASSEPRGAGQPQHF; CDR3 DNA: TGTGCCAGCAGTGAACCTCGGGGCGCAGGGCAGCCCCAGCATTTT; J gene: TRBJ1-5; D gene: .; clone size: .; V gene: TRBV28
CDR3 protein: CASSRDSAYQPQHF; CDR3 DNA: TGTGCCAGTAGTCGCGACAGTGCTTATCAGCCCCAGCATTTT; J gene: TRBJ1-5; D gene: .; clone size: many; V gene: TRBV19
CDR3 protein: CASKDGGRYEQYF; CDR3 DNA: TGTGCCAGCAAGGACGGGGGGCGTTACGAGCAGTACTTC; J gene: TRBJ2-7; D gene: .; clone size: many; V gene: TRBV6-2/TRBV6-3
CDR3 protein: CSASPGPLGEQYF; CDR3 DNA: TGCAGTGCTAGTCCCGGGCCCCTCGGGGAGCAGTACTTC; J gene: TRBJ2-7; D gene: .; clone size: .; V gene: TRBV20-1
CDR3 protein: CASSLGQGLEQYF; CDR3 DNA: TGCGCCAGCAGCCTTGGACAGGGATTAGAGCAGTACTTC; J gene: TRBJ2-7; D gene: TRBD1; clone size: many; V gene: TRBV5-1
CDR3 protein: CASSPRTDPNYGYTF; CDR3 DNA: TGTGCCAGCTCACCAAGGACAGATCCTAACTATGGCTACACCTTC; J gene: TRBJ1-2; D gene: .; clone size: many; V gene: TRBV18
CDR3 protein: CASRREQDGTYEQYF; CDR3 DNA: TGTGCCAGCCGGAGGGAACAGGACGGGACCTACGAGCAGTACTTC; J gene: TRBJ2-7; D gene: .; clone size: many; V gene: TRBV2
CDR3 protein: CASSSGHYGAYEQYF; CDR3 DNA: TGTGCCAGCAGTTCCGGACACTATGGGGCTTACGAGCAGTACTTC; J gene: TRBJ2-7; D gene: .; clone size: many; V gene: TRBV28
CDR3 protein: CASSENGSGSDTQYF; CDR3 DNA: TGTGCCAGCAGTGAAAACGGCTCCGGTTCAGATACGCAGTATTTT; J gene: TRBJ2-3; D gene: .; clone size: few; V gene: TRBV2
CDR3 protein: CASSLIRDGYTF; CDR3 DNA: TGTGCCAGCAGCTTAATTCGGGATGGCTACACCTTC; J gene: TRBJ1-2; D gene: .; clone size: many; V gene: TRBV7-9
CDR3 protein: CASSYPEGRTTEAFF; CDR3 DNA: TGTGCCAGCAGTTACCCCGAAGGGAGGACCACTGAAGCTTTCTTT; J gene: TRBJ1-1; D gene: .; clone size: .; V gene: TRBV6-5
CDR3 protein: CASSPPDRANEQFF; CDR3 DNA: TGTGCCAGCAGTCCGCCCGACAGGGCCAATGAGCAGTTCTTC; J gene: TRBJ2-1; D gene: TRBD1; clone size: many; V gene: TRBV28
CDR3 protein: CASSHDREVYF; CDR3 DNA: TGTGCCAGCAGTCACGACAGGGAGGTGTACTTC; J gene: TRBJ2-7; D gene: .; clone size: many; V gene: TRBV12-3/TRBV12-4
CDR3 protein: CASSPWTGEETQYF; CDR3 DNA: TGTGCCAGCAGCCCATGGACAGGGGAAGAGACCCAGTACTTC; J gene: TRBJ2-5; D gene: TRBD1; clone size: .; V gene: TRBV12-3/TRBV12-4
CDR3 protein: CASSLTGLPRGTEAFF; CDR3 DNA: TGTGCCAGCAGCCTTACTGGGCTCCCTCGGGGCACTGAAGCTTTCTTT; J gene: TRBJ1-1; D gene: .; clone size: many; V gene: TRBV12-3/TRBV12-4
CDR3 protein: CSVSSLGNTIYF; CDR3 DNA: TGCAGCGTTTCGTCCCTTGGAAACACCATATATTTT; J gene: TRBJ1-3; D gene: .; clone size: many; V gene: TRBV29-1
CDR3 protein: CASRHDSYQPQHF; CDR3 DNA: TGTGCCAGCAGACACGACAGCTATCAGCCCCAGCATTTT; J gene: TRBJ1-5; D gene: .; clone size: many; V gene: TRBV6-2/TRBV6-3
CDR3 protein: CASSLGLGNTIYF; CDR3 DNA: TGTGCCAGCAGTTTAGGGCTTGGAAACACCATATATTTT; J gene: TRBJ1-3; D gene: .; clone size: many; V gene: TRBV28
CDR3 protein: CASRTGKRYEQYF; CDR3 DNA: TGTGCCAGCAGGACGGGGAAGAGGTACGAGCAGTACTTC; J gene: TRBJ2-7; D gene: .; clone size: many; V gene: TRBV12-3/TRBV12-4
CDR3 protein: CASSVTPVVETQYF; CDR3 DNA: TGTGCCAGCAGCGTAACTCCGGTGGTAGAGACCCAGTACTTC; J gene: TRBJ2-5; D gene: .; clone size: many; V gene: TRBV2
CDR3 protein: CLRGGIANQPQHF; CDR3 DNA: TGCCTTCGTGGGGGAATTGCCAATCAGCCCCAGCATTTT; J gene: TRBJ1-5; D gene: .; clone size: many; V gene: TRBV29-1
CDR3 protein: CASSQDSGFYEQYF; CDR3 DNA: TGTGCCAGCAGCCAAGATTCGGGCTTCTACGAGCAGTACTTC; J gene: TRBJ2-7; D gene: .; clone size: many; V gene: TRBV14
CDR3 protein: CASSMEGGNQPQHF; CDR3 DNA: TGTGCCAGTAGTATGGAGGGCGGCAATCAGCCCCAGCATTTT; J gene: TRBJ1-5; D gene: .; clone size: .; V gene: TRBV19
CDR3 protein: CASSAPRRGLQETQYF; CDR3 DNA: TGTGCCAGCAGTGCCCCGCGAAGGGGACTCCAAGAGACCCAGTACTTC; J gene: TRBJ2-5; D gene: .; clone size: once; V gene: TRBV25-1
CDR3 protein: CASSGERDTDTQYF; CDR3 DNA: TGCGCCAGCAGTGGAGAGCGGGACACAGATACGCAGTATTTT; J gene: TRBJ2-3; D gene: TRBD2; clone size: many; V gene: TRBV10-1
CDR3 protein: CASSGGGHPRTGELFF; CDR3 DNA: TGTGCCAGCAGCGGGGGGGGACACCCGCGCACCGGGGAGCTGTTTTTT; J gene: TRBJ2-2; D gene: .; clone size: many; V gene: TRBV9
CDR3 protein: CASSLGGREYQETQYF; CDR3 DNA: TGTGCCAGCAGCTTAGGCGGGAGGGAGTACCAAGAGACCCAGTACTTC; J gene: TRBJ2-5; D gene: TRBD2; clone size: .; V gene: TRBV11-2
CDR3 protein: CASSSRGGTAANYGYTF; CDR3 DNA: TGTGCCAGCAGCTCCCGGGGCGGGACAGCGGCTAACTATGGCTACACCTTC; J gene: TRBJ1-2; D gene: TRBD1; clone size: many; V gene: TRBV7-8
CDR3 protein: CASSRPDRPYEQYF; CDR3 DNA: TGTGCCAGCAGCCGTCCGGACAGGCCCTACGAGCAGTACTTC; J gene: TRBJ2-7; D gene: TRBD1; clone size: many; V gene: TRBV11-2
CDR3 protein: CASSLGRTPEAFF; CDR3 DNA: TGTGCCAGCAGCTTAGGCCGGACACCTGAAGCTTTCTTT; J gene: TRBJ1-1; D gene: .; clone size: few; V gene: TRBV11-3
CDR3 protein: CASSGLALEGYEQYF; CDR3 DNA: TGTGCCAGCAGCGGACTAGCTTTAGAGGGTTACGAGCAGTACTTC; J gene: TRBJ2-7; D gene: TRBD2; clone size: many; V gene: TRBV7-9
CDR3 protein: CASSLAPGASYEQYF; CDR3 DNA: TGTGCCAGCAGCTTAGCGCCGGGGGCATCCTACGAGCAGTACTTC; J gene: TRBJ2-7; D gene: .; clone size: .; V gene: TRBV7-2
CDR3 protein: CSAGTGGNQPQHF; CDR3 DNA: TGCAGCGCGGGGACAGGGGGTAATCAGCCCCAGCATTTT; J gene: TRBJ1-5; D gene: TRBD1; clone size: many; V gene: TRBV29-1
CDR3 protein: CASSRKPNTGELFF; CDR3 DNA: TGTGCCAGCAGTCGGAAGCCGAACACCGGGGAGCTGTTTTTT; J gene: TRBJ2-2; D gene: .; clone size: few; V gene: TRBV12-3/TRBV12-4
CDR3 protein: CASKGPGEEETQYF; CDR3 DNA: TGTGCCAGCAAAGGTCCAGGCGAAGAAGAGACCCAGTACTTC; J gene: TRBJ2-5; D gene: .; clone size: .; V gene: TRBV6-2/TRBV6-3
CDR3 protein: CASSLGLAVAKNIQYF; CDR3 DNA: TGTGCCAGCAGCCTGGGACTAGCTGTAGCCAAAAACATTCAGTACTTC; J gene: TRBJ2-4; D gene: TRBD2; clone size: .; V gene: TRBV6-1
CDR3 protein: CASSFGGRETQYF; CDR3 DNA: TGTGCCAGCAGTTTCGGGGGGCGAGAGACCCAGTACTTC; J gene: TRBJ2-5; D gene: .; clone size: many; V gene: TRBV12-3/TRBV12-4
CDR3 protein: CASSRDRVVLPLHF; CDR3 DNA: TGTGCCAGCAGCCGTGACAGGGTAGTTTTACCCCTCCACTTT; J gene: TRBJ1-6; D gene: TRBD1; clone size: .; V gene: TRBV28
CDR3 protein: CASSPTRPGTGHEQYF; CDR3 DNA: TGCGCCAGCAGCCCCACGAGACCCGGGACAGGACACGAGCAGTACTTC; J gene: TRBJ2-7; D gene: TRBD1; clone size: many; V gene: TRBV5-1
CDR3 protein: CASSPGQGTTGELFF; CDR3 DNA: TGTGCCAGCAGTCCGGGACAGGGCACCACCGGGGAGCTGTTTTTT; J gene: TRBJ2-2; D gene: TRBD1; clone size: many; V gene: TRBV6-4
CDR3 protein: CASSFAPGDSPLHF; CDR3 DNA: TGTGCCAGTAGTTTCGCCCCTGGGGATTCACCCCTCCACTTT; J gene: TRBJ1-6; D gene: .; clone size: many; V gene: TRBV19
CDR3 protein: CASSPLGDTQYF; CDR3 DNA: TGTGCCAGCAGCCCCCTAGGAGATACGCAGTATTTT; J gene: TRBJ2-3; D gene: .; clone size: .; V gene: TRBV6-2/TRBV6-3
CDR3 protein: CSVEAYGYTF; CDR3 DNA: TGCAGCGTTGAAGCCTATGGCTACACCTTC; J gene: TRBJ1-2; D gene: .; clone size: many; V gene: TRBV29-1